The clone carrying this TCR beta chain was recorded many times. The antigen is not known. Germline CDR1 SGHAT, CDR2 FQDESV (reference sequence). The CDR3 spans 14 residues. V lost 5 bases, J lost 2 bases, and 4 bases stayed unmatched. This sample is drawn from a study of read filtering for tumor transcriptome and immune sequencing. Study context: IR-seq gave about 3.5 to 10.27 million TCR reads per sample; RNA-seq gave roughly 80 to 1,300. General study points: This fraction held mixed bone marrow immune cells after CD138-negative sorting. Even smaller IR-seq throughput identified most shared clonotypes.

At the time of active disease, bone marrow was collected from every patient. The library was built from roughly 400 ng RNA with molecular barcoded adaptors for alpha/delta and beta/gamma chains. From the reads, TCRdb called clonotypes with MiXCR, one entry per CDR3 protein. Of tens of thousands of distinct CDR3 sequences listed, around 18% are singletons. The chain employs TRBV11-1 and TRBJ2-5; 8 nucleotides match TRBD2. The TCR comes from a donor over 35 with multiple myeloma. Sequencing was performed on a population of CD138-negative cells sorted from bone marrow. DNA for the CDR3: TGTGCCAGCAGCCCACTAGCGGATCAAGAGACCCAGTACTTC. Amino acids: CASSPLADQETQYF.